In this sample, the clone carrying this TCR beta chain turned up a few times. Its antigen is unidentified. Cells designated naive CD8 were CD45RO-negative and were positively selected for CCR7, with terminally differentiated effector memory CD45RA+ cells excluded. This sample was included in a study of shared clonotypes between healthy human individuals. Study as a whole: A couple of women and three men aged 18 to 49 served as donors. The study, taken as a whole, reports: Exclusively blood specimens were collected; tissue repertoires likely differ. Naive subsets typically showed greater estimated richness than memory subsets.

Under the authors' procedure: For the immunoSEQ data, sequences were junction-only without quality scores, so filtering differed. The data were produced by immunoSEQ multiplex PCR, yet TCRdb's version contains in-frame clones alone and is incomplete. That table gives V, J and clone size, and the DNA gave D and trimming. The sample lists approximately 650,000 clones, roughly 95% occurring once. The receptor was isolated from a woman aged 25 to 45 in good health. The specimen sequenced was naive CD8+ T cells sorted from blood.

The CDR3 sequence is CASSFAEQAFF. The CDR3 DNA follows: TGTGCCAGCAGTTTTGCGGAGCAAGCTTTCTTT. The chain is built from TRBV28 and TRBJ1-1; D remains unclear. CDR3 length: 11 amino acids. Germline V lookup: CDR1 MDHEN, CDR2 SYDVKM. Trimming took 3 bases from V and 9 from J, leaving 8 bases between them.